A single sample is the source of the 4 T cell receptor beta chains below, sequenced in a study of blood T cells in healthy people across ages. PCR was performed a second time for roughly 7 to 11 cycles using a sample-barcoded 5' primer and a J-beta primer mix. TCRdb reanalysed the 5' RACE reads using MiXCR and keeps one entry per CDR3 protein. This sample yields about 840,000 distinct CDR3 sequences, of which almost 30% are seen a single time; about 9.4% belongs to the top ten. This sample also belongs to another study, concerning T cells of mothers and their children.

Sequencing was done on a sample of blood. The receptors originated from a woman between 40 and 50 years old in good health.

This clonotype was seen repeatedly, ten times or more. J is TRBJ2-5 and V is TRBV5-4; D remains unclear. The CDR3 covers 13 residues. Trimming pared 5 bases from V and 5 bases from J, leaving 13 bases between. The germline V gene has CDR1 SGHNT and CDR2 YYREEE (reference sequence). The CDR3 DNA sequence: TGTGCCAGCAGTTCTCAAAGGCGTGAGACCCAGTACTTC. The encoded protein is CASSSQRRETQYF.

This clonotype appeared many times. J is TRBJ1-2 and V is TRBV6-6; 7 positions match TRBD1. This CDR3 contains 15 residues. Per germline, CDR1 MNHNY and CDR2 SVGAGI (reference sequence). V gave up 6 bases and J gave up 8 bases; unmatched junction bases: 15. This CDR3 is CASRTSGTVYKGYTF. CDR3 nucleotides: TGTGCCAGCAGGACCTCCGGGACAGTCTATAAAGGCTACACCTTC.

This clonotype was detected many times. This rearrangement joins TRBV12-3 or TRBV12-4 to TRBJ2-3, with 9 positions matching TRBD2. The CDR3 is 16 amino acids. The V and J ends lost 2 bases and 3 bases, in that order; junction bases with no gene match: 6. The CDR3 is CASSLNLAGKTDTQYF. As DNA, the CDR3 is TGTGCCAGCAGTTTAAATCTAGCGGGGAAAACAGATACGCAGTATTTT.

The chain employs TRBV7-2 and TRBJ2-3, with 14 bases matching TRBD2. Germline V gene data show CDR1 as SGHTA and CDR2 as FQGNSA. V lost 5 bases, J lost 6 bases, and 7 bases stayed unmatched. The CDR3 has 16 residues. The CDR3 loop is CASSLGLAGVGDTQYF. For the CDR3, the DNA is TGTGCCAGCAGCCTGGGACTAGCGGGGGTTGGGGATACGCAGTATTTT.